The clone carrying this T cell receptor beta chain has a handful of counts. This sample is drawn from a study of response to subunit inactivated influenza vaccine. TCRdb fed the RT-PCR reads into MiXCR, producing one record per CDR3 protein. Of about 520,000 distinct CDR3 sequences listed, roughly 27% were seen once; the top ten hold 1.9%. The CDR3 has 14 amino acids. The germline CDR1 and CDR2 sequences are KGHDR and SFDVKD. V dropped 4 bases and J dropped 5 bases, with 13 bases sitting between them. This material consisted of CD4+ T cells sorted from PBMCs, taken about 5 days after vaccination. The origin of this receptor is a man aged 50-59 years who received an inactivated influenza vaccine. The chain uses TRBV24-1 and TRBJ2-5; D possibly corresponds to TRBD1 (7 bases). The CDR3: CATSETRGRETQYF. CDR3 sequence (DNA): TGTGCCACCAGTGAAACCAGGGGGAGGGAGACCCAGTACTTC.